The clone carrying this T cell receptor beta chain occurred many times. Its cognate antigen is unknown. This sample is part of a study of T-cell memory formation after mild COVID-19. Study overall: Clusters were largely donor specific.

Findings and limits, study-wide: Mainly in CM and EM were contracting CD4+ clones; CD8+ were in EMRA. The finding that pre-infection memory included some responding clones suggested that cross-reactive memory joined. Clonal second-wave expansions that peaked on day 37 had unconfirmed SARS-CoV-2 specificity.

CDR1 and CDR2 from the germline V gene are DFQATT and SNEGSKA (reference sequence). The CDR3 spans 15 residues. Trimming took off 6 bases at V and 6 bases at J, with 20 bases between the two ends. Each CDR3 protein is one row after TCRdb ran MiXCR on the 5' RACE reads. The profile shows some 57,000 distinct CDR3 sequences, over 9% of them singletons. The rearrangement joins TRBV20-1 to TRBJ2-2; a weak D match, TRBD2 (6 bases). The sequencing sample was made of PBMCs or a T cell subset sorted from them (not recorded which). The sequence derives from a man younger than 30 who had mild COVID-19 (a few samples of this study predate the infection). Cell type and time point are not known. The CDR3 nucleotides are TGCAGTGCGAAAAAGGGCGGGGAGTCCCCCGGGGAGCTGTTTTTT. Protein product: CSAKKGGESPGELFF.